The rows below give T cell receptor beta chains drawn from one sample of a study of OX40 agonist ivuxolimab in advanced cancers. Measured with immunoSEQ multiplex PCR; TCRdb has only the in-frame clones, and not every one. The profile shows tens of thousands of clones, 84% of them singletons. This specimen was CD4+ or CD8+ T cells sorted from blood, taken in a trial of the OX40 agonist ivuxolimab. The source is an adult with an advanced solid tumor such as melanoma, head and neck, liver or kidney cancer. Both conserved end residues are part of each CDR3. Fields, in order: D gene, CDR3 length, J gene, clone size, V gene, CDR3 protein, CDR3 DNA. The D gene is left open where the match is weak. Clone size is shown for a subset of rows, as once, few, many or a class of expanded clone.

>TRBD1|15|TRBJ2-1|.|TRBV6-1
CASRGLGTGLYEQFF
TGTGCCAGCAGAGGGTTAGGGACAGGGTTGTATGAGCAGTTCTTC
>.|14|TRBJ2-2|.|TRBV9
CASSVDGNTGELFF
TGTGCCAGCAGCGTAGATGGGAACACCGGGGAGCTGTTTTTT
>.|16|TRBJ2-2|few|TRBV30
CAWIKPGTLNTGELFF
TGTGCCTGGATAAAGCCCGGGACACTAAACACCGGGGAGCTGTTTTTT
>.|17|TRBJ2-7|.|TRBV7-2
CASSLVHIARGKNEQYF
TGTGCCAGCAGCTTAGTCCACATCGCGCGGGGAAAGAACGAGCAGTACTTC
>.|15|TRBJ2-7|.|TRBV7-8
CASSLERRTSYEQYF
TGTGCCAGCAGCTTAGAAAGGAGGACCTCCTACGAGCAGTACTTC
>TRBD2|16|TRBJ2-7|.|TRBV9
CASSVGVAGGPGEQYF
TGTGCCAGCAGCGTAGGGGTAGCGGGAGGGCCCGGCGAGCAGTACTTC
>.|13|TRBJ1-2|.|TRBV7-8
CASSGGRNYGYTF
TGTGCCAGCAGCGGAGGCAGGAACTATGGCTACACCTTC
>TRBD1|14|TRBJ2-3|.|TRBV9
CASSDRTGPDTQYF
TGTGCCAGCAGCGATCGGACAGGGCCAGATACGCAGTATTTT
>.|13|TRBJ2-1|.|TRBV5-4
CASSLVGWNEQFF
TGTGCCAGCAGCTTAGTTGGGTGGAATGAGCAGTTCTTC
>TRBD1|16|TRBJ2-3|few|TRBV15
CATSRVGQGAGDTQYF
TGTGCCACCAGCAGAGTGGGACAGGGGGCAGGAGATACGCAGTATTTT
>.|14|TRBJ1-3|.|TRBV2
CASSESPALYTIYF
TGTGCCAGCAGTGAGTCGCCAGCTCTTTACACCATATATTTT
>TRBD1|15|TRBJ1-2|.|TRBV6-6
CASRGTGNVKYGYTF
TGTGCCAGCAGGGGGACAGGGAACGTGAAATATGGCTACACCTTC
>.|11|TRBJ1-2|.|TRBV10-3
CAISVNYGYTF
TGTGCCATCTCCGTTAACTATGGCTACACCTTC
>.|13|TRBJ2-5|.|TRBV5-6
CASSLGVGETQYF
TGTGCCAGCAGCTTGGGGGTGGGAGAGACCCAGTACTTC
>.|15|TRBJ1-2|.|TRBV9
CASSARQRMSDGYTF
TGTGCCAGCAGCGCCCGACAAAGGATGTCGGATGGCTACACCTTC
>TRBD1|16|TRBJ2-5|once|TRBV6-5
CASSLQPTGGAETQYF
TGTGCCAGCAGTTTACAGCCGACAGGGGGCGCGGAGACCCAGTACTTC
>TRBD1|13|TRBJ2-3|.|TRBV28
CASFRDRVDTQYF
TGTGCCAGCTTCCGGGACAGGGTAGATACGCAGTATTTT
>.|15|TRBJ1-2|.|TRBV14
CASSQGRLRRDGYTF
TGTGCCAGCAGCCAAGGTCGATTGAGACGGGATGGCTACACCTTC
>.|15|TRBJ1-5|.|TRBV19
CASSLMAGSNQPQHF
TGTGCCAGTAGTCTAATGGCAGGGAGCAATCAGCCCCAGCATTTT
>.|14|TRBJ2-3|.|TRBV10-3
CAISVAEYTDTQYF
TGTGCCATCAGTGTAGCGGAGTACACAGATACGCAGTATTTT
>TRBD1|14|TRBJ1-4|.|TRBV5-1
CASSFDRGREKLFF
TGCGCCAGCAGCTTTGACAGGGGTAGGGAAAAACTGTTTTTT